This TCR beta chain stems from a study of T cells after yellow fever vaccination. The CDR3 runs to 15 residues. V was cut by 1 base and J by 1 base, with 10 bases left in between. Germline CDR1 and CDR2: SGHRS and YFSETQ. This clonotype was counted ten times or more. Production of TCR cDNA was by 5'RACE template switching, which also added a universal primer site and UMIs. TCRdb passed the 5' RACE reads through MiXCR, listing each CDR3 protein once. In the table there are around 330,000 distinct CDR3 sequences, roughly 3.5% of which are singletons. The material sequenced was PBMCs, taken on the day of the yellow fever booster vaccination. The clonotype comes from a man aged 18 to 35 who received the YFV17D yellow fever vaccine. The rearrangement joins TRBV5-1 to TRBJ2-3, with unresolved D. CDR3 sequence: CASSLHNLRTDTQYF. DNA of the CDR3: TGCGCCAGCAGCTTGCATAACTTACGCACAGATACGCAGTATTTT.